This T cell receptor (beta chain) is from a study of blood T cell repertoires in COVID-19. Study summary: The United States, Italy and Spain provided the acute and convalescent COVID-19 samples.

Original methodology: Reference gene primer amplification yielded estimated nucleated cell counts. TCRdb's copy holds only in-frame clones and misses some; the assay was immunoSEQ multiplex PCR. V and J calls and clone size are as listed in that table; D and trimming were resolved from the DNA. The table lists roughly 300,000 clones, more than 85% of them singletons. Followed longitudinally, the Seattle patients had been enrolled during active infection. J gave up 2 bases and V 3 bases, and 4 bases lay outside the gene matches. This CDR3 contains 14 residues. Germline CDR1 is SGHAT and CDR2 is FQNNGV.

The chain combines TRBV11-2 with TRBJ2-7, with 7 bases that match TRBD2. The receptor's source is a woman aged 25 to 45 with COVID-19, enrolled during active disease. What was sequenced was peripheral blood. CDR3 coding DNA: TGTGCCAGCAGCTTTGCTCGGGGGGCCTACGAGCAGTACTTC. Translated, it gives CASSFARGAYEQYF.